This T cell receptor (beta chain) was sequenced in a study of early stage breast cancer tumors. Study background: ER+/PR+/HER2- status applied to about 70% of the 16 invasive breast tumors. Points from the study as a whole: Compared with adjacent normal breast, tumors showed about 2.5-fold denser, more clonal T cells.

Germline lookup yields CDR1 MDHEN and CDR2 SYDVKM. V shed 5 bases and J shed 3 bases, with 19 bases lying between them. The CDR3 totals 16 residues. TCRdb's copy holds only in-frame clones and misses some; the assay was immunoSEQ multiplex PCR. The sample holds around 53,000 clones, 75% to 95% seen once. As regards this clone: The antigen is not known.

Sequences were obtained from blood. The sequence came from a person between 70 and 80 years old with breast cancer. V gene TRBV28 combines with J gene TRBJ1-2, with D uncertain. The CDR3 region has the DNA TGTGCCAGCAGTCTCCAGGATGGGTCACCTTACTATGGCTACACCTTC. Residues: CASSLQDGSPYYGYTF.